This TCR beta chain derives from a study of PD-1 blockade in classical Hodgkin lymphoma. Relapse was seen in all patients after autologous stem cell transplantation, and brentuximab vedotin exposure was variable. A note on this clone: The antigen is not known.

Libraries were prepared by immunoSEQ multiplex PCR; TCRdb keeps only in-frame clonotypes and omits some of them. This sample has approximately 32,000 clones, with approximately 80% found just once. General study results and limits: CD4+ TCR diversity climbed significantly by C4D1, unlike CD8+ TCR diversity. Patients with a complete response exhibited baseline diversity comparable to newly diagnosed patients.

The sample was peripheral blood mononuclear cells (PBMCs), taken at baseline. This TCR was sampled from a human donor with classical Hodgkin lymphoma.

The CDR3 DNA sequence: TGTGCCATCAGCGAGAGGACAGGGGGAACTGAAGCTTTCTTT. It encodes CAISERTGGTEAFF. V gene TRBV10-3 combines with J gene TRBJ1-1; the match to TRBD1 covers 10 bases. Germline CDR1 reads ENHRY; CDR2 reads SYGVKD. CDR3 length equals 14 residues. V was clipped by 6 bases and J by 5 bases; unmatched bases: 6.